This TCR beta chain was observed in a study of response to subunit inactivated influenza vaccine. The study's findings and limits: T cells newly recruited by each seasonal influenza vaccination are few, the authors suggested.

This clonotype has just a few counts. Its target is not known. Via MiXCR, TCRdb re-called the RT-PCR reads, giving one row per CDR3 protein. Seen here are around 520,000 distinct CDR3 sequences, around 11% observed once, and the top ten hold roughly a tenth. The starting material was PBMCs from blood, obtained on the day of vaccination. The clonotype originates from a man between 45 and 60 years old who received an inactivated influenza vaccine.

CDR3 residues: CASSRTGTGNDEQYF. In nucleotides, the CDR3 is TGCGCCAGCAGCCGGACCGGGACAGGGAACGACGAGCAGTACTTC. This chain joins TRBV5-1 and TRBJ2-7; 9 nucleotides line up with TRBD1. With 4 bases clipped from V and 5 bases from J, the junction kept 10 bases outside the gene matches. This CDR3 region has 15 residues. Germline V lookup: CDR1 SGHRS, CDR2 YFSETQ.